The 3 T cell receptor beta chains listed next were all sequenced from one sample in a study of blood T cell repertoires in COVID-19. Measured with immunoSEQ multiplex PCR; TCRdb has only the in-frame clones, and not every one. The table records some 140,000 clones, roughly 84% of them present only once. The source material was PBMCs or T cells enriched from blood (not recorded which). Every receptor here comes from a man aged 35-49 years with acute COVID-19.

This clone was seen a few times. This chain links TRBV5-4 with TRBJ2-7; tentative D call: TRBD2 (6 bases). The length of the CDR3 is 16 residues. V lost 1 base, J lost 1 base, and 15 bases lay in between. Germline V gene data show CDR1 as SGHNT and CDR2 as YYREEE (reference sequence). The CDR3 region is CASSLKASEFSYEQYF. In DNA, the CDR3 is TGTGCCAGCAGCTTGAAGGCTAGCGAATTTTCCTACGAGCAGTACTTC.

The chain combines TRBV5-1 with TRBJ2-6; possible D gene TRBD1, 5 bases. Trimming pared 2 bases from V and 0 bases from J, leaving 9 bases between. Looked up from germline, CDR1 is SGHRS and CDR2 is YFSETQ. The CDR3 has 16 residues. DNA of the CDR3: TGCGCCAGCAGCTTCGACAGCCGCTCTGGGGCCAACGTCCTGACTTTC. Translating it yields CASSFDSRSGANVLTF.

The chain has TRBV19 and TRBJ2-3, with 8 bases that match TRBD1. Trimming cost V 4 bases and J 5 bases; bases outside gene matches: 8. The CDR3 is made up of 15 amino acids. Germline assignment: CDR1 LNHDA and CDR2 SQIVND (reference sequence). The CDR3 coding sequence is TGTGCCAGTAGTACTTTTCAGGGGGCGAAAGATACGCAGTATTTT. It translates to CASSTFQGAKDTQYF.